This T cell receptor beta chain was profiled in a study of T-cell reconstitution after alpha-beta-depleted transplantation in children. Overall study results and limits: After transplant, at about two months, alpha-beta T cells were reportedly derived from several hundred expanded graft clones. T-cell counts and diversity at one year post-transplant came mainly from newly produced T cells. Surviving recipient T cells and thymic progenitors underlay high day-60 TCRbeta diversity in some patients.

Concerning this clonotype itself: Antigen: not known.

The V end lost 4 bases, the J end lost 6 bases, and 14 bases lay between the germline ends. The CDR3 spans 14 residues. CDR1 SGDLS and CDR2 YYNGEE come from the germline V gene. Researchers prepared the TCRbeta library using unique molecular identifiers, the study reports. MiXCR was run by TCRdb on the PCR reads, yielding one entry per CDR3 protein. The sample shows approximately 400,000 distinct CDR3 sequences, around 16% of them seen only once. The input for sequencing was PBMCs, mostly from graft donor cells, taken 360 days after TCRalphabeta/CD19-depleted stem cell transplant. V is TRBV9 and J is TRBJ1-5; unclear D gene. The TCR comes from a boy under two years old who had a stem cell transplant for Wiskott-Aldrich syndrome, so the T cells may come from the graft donor. CDR3 bases: TGTGCCAGCAGCCGGGGAGTGGTTGGTCAGCCCCAGCATTTT. The encoded protein is CASSRGVVGQPQHF.